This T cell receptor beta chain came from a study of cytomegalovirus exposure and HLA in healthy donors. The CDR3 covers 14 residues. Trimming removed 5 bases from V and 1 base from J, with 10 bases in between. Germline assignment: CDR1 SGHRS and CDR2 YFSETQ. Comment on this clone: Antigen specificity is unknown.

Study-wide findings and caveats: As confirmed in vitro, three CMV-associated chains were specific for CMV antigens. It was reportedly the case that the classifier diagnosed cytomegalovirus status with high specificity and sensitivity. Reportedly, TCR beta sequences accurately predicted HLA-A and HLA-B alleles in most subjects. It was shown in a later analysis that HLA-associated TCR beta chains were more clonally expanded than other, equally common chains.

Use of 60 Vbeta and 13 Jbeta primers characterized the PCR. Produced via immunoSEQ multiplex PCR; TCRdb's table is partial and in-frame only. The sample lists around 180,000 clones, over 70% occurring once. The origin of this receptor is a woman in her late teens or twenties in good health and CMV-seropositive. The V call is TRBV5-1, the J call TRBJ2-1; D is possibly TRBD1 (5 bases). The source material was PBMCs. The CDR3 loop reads CASSDQGSYNEQFF. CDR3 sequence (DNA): TGCGCCAGCAGTGATCAGGGATCCTACAATGAGCAGTTCTTC.